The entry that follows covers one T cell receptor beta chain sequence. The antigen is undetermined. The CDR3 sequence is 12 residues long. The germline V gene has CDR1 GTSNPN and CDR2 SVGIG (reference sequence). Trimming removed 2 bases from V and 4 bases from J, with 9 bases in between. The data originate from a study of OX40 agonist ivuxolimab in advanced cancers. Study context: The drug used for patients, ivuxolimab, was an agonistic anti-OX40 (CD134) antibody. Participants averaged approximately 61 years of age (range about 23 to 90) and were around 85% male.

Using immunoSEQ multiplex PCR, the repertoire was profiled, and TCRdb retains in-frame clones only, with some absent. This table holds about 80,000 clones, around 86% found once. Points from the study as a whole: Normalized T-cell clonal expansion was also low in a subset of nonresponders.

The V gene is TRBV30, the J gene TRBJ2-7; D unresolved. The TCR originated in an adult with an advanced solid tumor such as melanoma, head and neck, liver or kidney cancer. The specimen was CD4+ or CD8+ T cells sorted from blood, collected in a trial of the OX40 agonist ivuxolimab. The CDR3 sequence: CAWSRRPYEQYF. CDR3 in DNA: TGTGCCTGGAGTAGAAGACCATACGAGCAGTACTTC.